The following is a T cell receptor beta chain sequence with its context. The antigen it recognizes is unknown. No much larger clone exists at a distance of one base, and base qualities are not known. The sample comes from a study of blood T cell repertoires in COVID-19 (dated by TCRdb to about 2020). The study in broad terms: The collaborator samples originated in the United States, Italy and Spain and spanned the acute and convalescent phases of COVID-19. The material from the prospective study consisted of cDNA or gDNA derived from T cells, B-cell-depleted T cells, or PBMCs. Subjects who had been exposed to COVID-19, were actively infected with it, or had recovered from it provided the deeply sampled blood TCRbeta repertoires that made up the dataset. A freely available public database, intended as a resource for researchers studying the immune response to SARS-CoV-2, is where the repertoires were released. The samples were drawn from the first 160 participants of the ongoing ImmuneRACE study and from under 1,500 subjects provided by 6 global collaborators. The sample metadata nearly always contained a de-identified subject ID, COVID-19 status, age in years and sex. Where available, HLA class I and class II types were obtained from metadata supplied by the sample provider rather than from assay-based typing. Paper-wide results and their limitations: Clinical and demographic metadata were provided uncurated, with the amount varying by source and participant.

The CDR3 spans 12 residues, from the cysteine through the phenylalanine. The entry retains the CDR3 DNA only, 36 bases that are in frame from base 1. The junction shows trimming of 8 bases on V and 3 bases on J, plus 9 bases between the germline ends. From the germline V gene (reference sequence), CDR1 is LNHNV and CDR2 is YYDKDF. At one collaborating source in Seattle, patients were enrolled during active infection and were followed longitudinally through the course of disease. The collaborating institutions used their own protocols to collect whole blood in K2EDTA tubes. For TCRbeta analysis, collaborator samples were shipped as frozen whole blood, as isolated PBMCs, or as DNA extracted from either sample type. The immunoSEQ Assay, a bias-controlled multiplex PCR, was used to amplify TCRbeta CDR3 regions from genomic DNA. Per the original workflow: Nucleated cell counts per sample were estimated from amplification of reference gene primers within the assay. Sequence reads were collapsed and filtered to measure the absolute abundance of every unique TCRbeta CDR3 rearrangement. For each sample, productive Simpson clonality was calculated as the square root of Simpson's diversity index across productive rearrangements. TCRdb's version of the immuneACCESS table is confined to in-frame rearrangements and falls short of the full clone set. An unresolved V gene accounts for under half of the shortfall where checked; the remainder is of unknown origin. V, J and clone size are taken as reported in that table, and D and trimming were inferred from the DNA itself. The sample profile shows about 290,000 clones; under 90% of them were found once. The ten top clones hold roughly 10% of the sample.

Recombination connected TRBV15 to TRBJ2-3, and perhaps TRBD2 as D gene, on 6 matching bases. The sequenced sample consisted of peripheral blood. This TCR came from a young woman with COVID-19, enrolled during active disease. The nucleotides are TGTGCCACCCTTGGGGGGACAGATACGCAGTATTTT. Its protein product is CATLGGTDTQYF.